This T cell receptor beta chain was retrieved from a study of quantifying T cell responses using KT2 cells. At the level of the study: TCR alpha and beta constant-region primers primed reverse transcription of RNA.

Study-level points and caveats: At about one KT2 cell per 100,000 PBMC, KT2 sequences were still detected. KT2 clone alpha and beta sequence counts scaled linearly with input KT2 cell number.

The CDR3 runs 14 residues. From germline, CDR1 is SQVTM and CDR2 ANQGSEA. With 6 bases removed from V and 1 base from J, the gap between germline ends came to 13 bases. The cDNA 3' end received a ligated oligonucleotide with a UMI. The first PCR ran 4 to 5 cycles with an equimolar RC1.1 and RC1.2 beta primer mix. MiXCR, run by TCRdb on the UMI-ligation and nested PCR reads, gives a single entry per CDR3 protein. The sample lists approximately 60,000 distinct CDR3 sequences, 10% to 15% occurring once. Comments on this clonotype: Its cognate antigen is unknown.

Unfractionated PBMC were spiked with known numbers of KT2 clone cells. A range of KT2-to-PBMC ratios was made using fixed PBMC numbers. Sequenced input: PBMCs spiked with cells of the T cell clone KT2. The TCR comes from a human donor. This chain joins TRBV29-1 and TRBJ2-4, with D uncertain. CDR3 residues: CSVGQSGAKNIQYF. In nucleotides, the CDR3 is TGCAGCGTCGGGCAAAGTGGGGCCAAAAACATTCAGTACTTC. Full variable domain (outside the CDR3, taken from reference TRBV29-1 and TRBJ2-4): SAVISQKPSRDICQRGTSLTIQCQVDSQVTMMFWYRQQPGQSLTLIATANQGSEATYESGFVIDKFPISRPNLTFSTLTVSNMSPEDSSIYLCSVGQSGAKNIQYFGAGTRLSVL.